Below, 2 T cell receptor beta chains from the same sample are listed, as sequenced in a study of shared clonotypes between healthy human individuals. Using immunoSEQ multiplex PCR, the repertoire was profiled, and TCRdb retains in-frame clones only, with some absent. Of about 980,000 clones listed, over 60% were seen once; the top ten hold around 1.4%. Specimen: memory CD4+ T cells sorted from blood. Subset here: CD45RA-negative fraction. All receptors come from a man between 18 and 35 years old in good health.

CDR3 amino acids: CASAQGPNEKLFF. In DNA form, the CDR3 reads TGTGCCAGCGCACAGGGCCCCAATGAAAAACTGTTTTTT. J is TRBJ1-4 and V is TRBV18, with D perhaps matching TRBD1 (6 bases). CDR3 length: 13 residues. The germline gives CDR1 KGHSH, CDR2 LQKENI. V dropped 8 bases and J dropped 5 bases, with 12 bases sitting between them.

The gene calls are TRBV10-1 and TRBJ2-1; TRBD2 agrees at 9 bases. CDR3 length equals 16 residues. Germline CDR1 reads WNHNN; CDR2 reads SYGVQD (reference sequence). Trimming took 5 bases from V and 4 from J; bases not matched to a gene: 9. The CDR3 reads CASSNSLAGPYNEQFF. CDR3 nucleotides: TGCGCCAGCAGTAATTCCCTAGCGGGGCCTTACAATGAGCAGTTCTTC.